This T cell receptor beta chain was found in a study of blood T cells in healthy people across ages. There are many counts of this clonotype. Its antigen is unknown. Study-wide findings and caveats: The long-lived group displayed more naive CD4+ cells, plus higher diversity, than the aged donors did.

Through a sample-barcoded 5' primer and a J-beta primer mix, a second PCR was run for roughly 6 to 12 cycles. TCRdb re-called the 5' RACE reads with MiXCR, one entry per CDR3 protein. The sample carries about 670,000 distinct CDR3 sequences, about 51% recorded once. The germline V and J ends were trimmed by 2 bases and 5 bases, with 16 bases remaining between them. The CDR3 runs 15 residues. Per the germline V gene, CDR1 is SGHTA and CDR2 is FQGNSA. The sequenced sample was blood. The receptor's source is an elderly woman in good health. J is TRBJ2-7 and V is TRBV7-2; D might be TRBD2 (6 bases). The CDR3 loop is CASSLYGGTVNEQYF. The CDR3, as DNA: TGTGCCAGCAGCTTATACGGCGGGACGGTCAACGAGCAGTACTTC.